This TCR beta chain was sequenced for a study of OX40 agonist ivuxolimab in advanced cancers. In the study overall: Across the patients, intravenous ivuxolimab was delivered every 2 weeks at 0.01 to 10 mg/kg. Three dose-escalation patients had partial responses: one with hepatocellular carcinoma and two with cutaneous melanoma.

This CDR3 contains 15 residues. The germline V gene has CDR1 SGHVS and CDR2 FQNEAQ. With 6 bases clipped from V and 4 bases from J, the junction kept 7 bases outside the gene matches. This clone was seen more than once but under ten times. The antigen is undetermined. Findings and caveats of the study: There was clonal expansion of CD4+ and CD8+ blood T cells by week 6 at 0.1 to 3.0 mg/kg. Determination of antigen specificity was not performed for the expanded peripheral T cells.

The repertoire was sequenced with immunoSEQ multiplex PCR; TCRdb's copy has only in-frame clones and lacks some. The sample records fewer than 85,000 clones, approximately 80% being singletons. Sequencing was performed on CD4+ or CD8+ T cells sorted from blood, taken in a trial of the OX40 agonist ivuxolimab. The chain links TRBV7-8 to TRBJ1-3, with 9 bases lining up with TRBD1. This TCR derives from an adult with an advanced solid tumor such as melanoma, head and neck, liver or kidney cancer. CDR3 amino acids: CASSLPGTGGNTIYF. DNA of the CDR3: TGTGCCAGCAGTCTACCCGGGACAGGGGGAAACACCATATATTTT.